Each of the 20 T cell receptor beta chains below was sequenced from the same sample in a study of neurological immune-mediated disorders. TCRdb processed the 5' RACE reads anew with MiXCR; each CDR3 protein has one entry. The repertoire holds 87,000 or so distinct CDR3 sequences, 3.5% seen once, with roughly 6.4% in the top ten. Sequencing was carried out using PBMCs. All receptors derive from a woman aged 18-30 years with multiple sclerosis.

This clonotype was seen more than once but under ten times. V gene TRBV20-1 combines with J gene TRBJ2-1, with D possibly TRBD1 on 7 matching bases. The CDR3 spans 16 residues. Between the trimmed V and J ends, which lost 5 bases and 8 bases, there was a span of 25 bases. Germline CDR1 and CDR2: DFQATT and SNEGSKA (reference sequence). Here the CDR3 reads CSAPLGQFLGGDEQFF. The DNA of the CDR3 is TGCAGTGCTCCTTTGGGACAGTTTCTGGGGGGCGATGAGCAGTTCTTC.

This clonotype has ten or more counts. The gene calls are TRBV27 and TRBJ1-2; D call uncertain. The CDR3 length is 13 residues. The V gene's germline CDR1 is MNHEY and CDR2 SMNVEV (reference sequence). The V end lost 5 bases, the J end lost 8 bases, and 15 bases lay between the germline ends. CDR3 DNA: TGTGCCAGCAGTCCCCGGACCTCGGGGGGCTACACCTTC. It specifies CASSPRTSGGYTF.

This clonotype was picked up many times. CDR3 nucleotide sequence: TGCAGTGCTAGCCTCCGGTTCGGCTACGAGCAGTACTTC. Protein sequence: CSASLRFGYEQYF. V usage is TRBV20-1 and J usage is TRBJ2-7; D is uncertain. Trimming shortened V by 3 bases and J by 3 bases, and 12 bases separated the two germline ends. Germline-derived CDR1 and CDR2 are DFQATT and SNEGSKA (reference sequence). The CDR3 is made up of 13 amino acids.

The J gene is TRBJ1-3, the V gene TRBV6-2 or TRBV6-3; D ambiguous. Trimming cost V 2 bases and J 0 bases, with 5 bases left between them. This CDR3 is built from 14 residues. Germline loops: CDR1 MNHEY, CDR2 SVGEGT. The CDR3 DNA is TGTGCCAGCAGTTACGTGAGCTCTGGAAACACCATATATTTT. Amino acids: CASSYVSSGNTIYF.

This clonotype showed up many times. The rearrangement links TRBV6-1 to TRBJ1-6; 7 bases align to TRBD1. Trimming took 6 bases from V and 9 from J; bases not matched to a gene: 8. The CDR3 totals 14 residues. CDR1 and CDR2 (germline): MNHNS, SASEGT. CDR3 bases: TGTGCCAGCAGGAGGGACAGAGACCCTTCACCCCTCCACTTT. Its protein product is CASRRDRDPSPLHF.

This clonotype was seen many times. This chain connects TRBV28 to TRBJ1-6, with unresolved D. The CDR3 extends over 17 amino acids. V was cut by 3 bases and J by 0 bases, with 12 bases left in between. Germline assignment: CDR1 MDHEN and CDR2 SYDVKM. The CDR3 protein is CASSLIGGSSYNSPLHF. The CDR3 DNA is TGTGCCAGCAGTTTGATCGGAGGTAGCTCCTATAATTCACCCCTCCACTTT.

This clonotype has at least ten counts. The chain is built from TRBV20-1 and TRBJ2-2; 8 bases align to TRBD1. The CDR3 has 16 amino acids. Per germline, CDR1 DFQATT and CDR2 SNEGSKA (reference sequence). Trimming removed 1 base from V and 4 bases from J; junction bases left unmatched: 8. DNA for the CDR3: TGCAGTGCTAGAGTGGCCAGGGGGCAAAGCACCGGGGAGCTGTTTTTT. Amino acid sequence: CSARVARGQSTGELFF.

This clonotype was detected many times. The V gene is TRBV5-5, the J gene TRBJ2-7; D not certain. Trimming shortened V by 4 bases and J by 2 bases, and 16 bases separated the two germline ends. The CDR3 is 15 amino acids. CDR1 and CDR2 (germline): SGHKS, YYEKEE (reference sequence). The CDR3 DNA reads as TGTGCCAGCAGCCTACGCTCGGACGGACCCTACGAGCAGTACTTC. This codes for CASSLRSDGPYEQYF.

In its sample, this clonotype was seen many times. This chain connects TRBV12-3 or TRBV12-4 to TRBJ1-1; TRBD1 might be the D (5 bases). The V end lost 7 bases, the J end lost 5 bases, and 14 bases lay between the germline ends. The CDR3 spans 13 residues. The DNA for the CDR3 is TGTGCCAGCAACCCCTCGGGGGGAACTGAAGCTTTCTTT. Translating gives CASNPSGGTEAFF.

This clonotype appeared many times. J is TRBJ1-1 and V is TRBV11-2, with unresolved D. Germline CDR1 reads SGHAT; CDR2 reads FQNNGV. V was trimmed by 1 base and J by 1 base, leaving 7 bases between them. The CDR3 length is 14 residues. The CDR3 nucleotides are TGTGCCAGCAGCTTAGTTCACAGGAACACTGAAGCTTTCTTT. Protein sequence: CASSLVHRNTEAFF.

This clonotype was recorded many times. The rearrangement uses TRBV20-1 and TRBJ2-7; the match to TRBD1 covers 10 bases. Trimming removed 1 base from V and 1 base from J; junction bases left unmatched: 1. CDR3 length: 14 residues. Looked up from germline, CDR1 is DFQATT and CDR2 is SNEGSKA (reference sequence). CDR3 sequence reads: CSARGTGGSYEQYF. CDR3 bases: TGCAGTGCTAGAGGGACAGGGGGATCCTACGAGCAGTACTTC.

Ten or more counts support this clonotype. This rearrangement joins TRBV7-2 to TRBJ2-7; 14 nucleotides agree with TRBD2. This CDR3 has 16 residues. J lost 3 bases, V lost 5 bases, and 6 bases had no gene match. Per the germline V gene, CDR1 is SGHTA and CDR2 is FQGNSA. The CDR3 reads CASSGGLAGGDYEQYF. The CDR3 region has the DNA TGTGCCAGCAGCGGAGGACTAGCGGGAGGTGACTACGAGCAGTACTTC.

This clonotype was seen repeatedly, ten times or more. CDR3 sequence (DNA): TGTGCCAGCAGTGAATCTAGCGGGAGGGTATATGAGCAGTTCTTC. This encodes CASSESSGRVYEQFF. The V gene is TRBV25-1, the J gene TRBJ2-1; 12 bases align to TRBD2. This CDR3 spans 15 amino acids. After removal of 1 base from V and 8 bases from J, the junction contained 3 bases not matched to a gene. CDR1 MGHDK and CDR2 SYGVNS come from the germline V gene.

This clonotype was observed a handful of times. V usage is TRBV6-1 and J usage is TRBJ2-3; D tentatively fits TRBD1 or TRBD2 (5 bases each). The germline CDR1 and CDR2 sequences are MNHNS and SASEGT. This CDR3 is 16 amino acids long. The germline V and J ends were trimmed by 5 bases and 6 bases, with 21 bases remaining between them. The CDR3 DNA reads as TGTGCCAGCAGTCCGACCGGGACGGGGAGCCTCGATACGCAGTATTTT. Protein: CASSPTGTGSLDTQYF.

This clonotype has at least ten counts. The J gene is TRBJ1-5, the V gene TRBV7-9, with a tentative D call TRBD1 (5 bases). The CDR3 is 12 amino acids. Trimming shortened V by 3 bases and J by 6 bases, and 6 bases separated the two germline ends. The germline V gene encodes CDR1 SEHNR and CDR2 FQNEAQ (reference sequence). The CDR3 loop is CASSFGGQPQHF. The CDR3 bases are TGTGCCAGCAGCTTTGGGGGTCAGCCCCAGCATTTT.

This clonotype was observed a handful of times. CDR3 nucleotides: TGCGCCAGCAGCTTGGGACAGGGGAAGGATGAAGCTTTCTTT. Its protein product is CASSLGQGKDEAFF. V and J are TRBV5-1 and TRBJ1-1; 8 nucleotides agree with TRBD1. Germline trimming cut 0 bases from V and 7 bases from J; bases unmatched to any gene: 5. The CDR3 consists of 14 residues. Germline assignment: CDR1 SGHRS and CDR2 YFSETQ.

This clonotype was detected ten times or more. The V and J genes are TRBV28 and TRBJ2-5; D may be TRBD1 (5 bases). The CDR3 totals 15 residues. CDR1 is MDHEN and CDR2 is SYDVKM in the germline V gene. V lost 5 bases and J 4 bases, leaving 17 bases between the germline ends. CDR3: CASSNPRLGVETQYF. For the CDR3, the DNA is TGTGCCAGCAGTAATCCCCGGTTAGGGGTAGAGACCCAGTACTTC. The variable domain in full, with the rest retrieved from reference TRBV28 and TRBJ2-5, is DVKVTQSSRYLVKRTGEKVFLECVQDMDHENMFWYRQDPGLGLRLIYFSYDVKMKEKGDIPEGYSVSREKKERFSLILESASTNQTSMYLCASSNPRLGVETQYFGPGTRLLVL.

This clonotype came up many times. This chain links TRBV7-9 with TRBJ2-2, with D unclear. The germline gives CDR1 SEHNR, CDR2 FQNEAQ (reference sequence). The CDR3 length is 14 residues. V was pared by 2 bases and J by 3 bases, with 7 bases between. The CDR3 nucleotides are TGTGCCAGCAGCTTACGCCAGGACACCGGGGAGCTGTTTTTT. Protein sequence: CASSLRQDTGELFF.

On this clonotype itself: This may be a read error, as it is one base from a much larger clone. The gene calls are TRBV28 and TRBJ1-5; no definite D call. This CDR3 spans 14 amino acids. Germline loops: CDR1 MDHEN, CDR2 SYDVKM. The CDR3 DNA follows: TGTGCCAGCAGCCTCTCCCAACCCAATCAGCCCCAGAATTTT. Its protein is CASSLSQPNQPQNF. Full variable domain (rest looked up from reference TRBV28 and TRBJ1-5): DVKVTQSSRYLVKRTGEKVFLECVQDMDHENMFWYRQDPGLGLRLIYFSYDVKMKEKGDIPEGYSVSREKKERFSLILESASTNQTSMYLCASSLSQPNQPQNFGDGTRLSIL.

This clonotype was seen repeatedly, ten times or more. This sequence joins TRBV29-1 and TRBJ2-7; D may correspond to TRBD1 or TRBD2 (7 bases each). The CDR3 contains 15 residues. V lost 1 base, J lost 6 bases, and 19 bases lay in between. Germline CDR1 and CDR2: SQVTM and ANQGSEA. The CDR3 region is CSVEGPGGGRGEQYF. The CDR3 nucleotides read TGCAGCGTTGAAGGCCCAGGGGGGGGGAGAGGCGAGCAGTACTTC.